A single sample is the source of the 11 T cell receptor beta chains below, sequenced in a study of CD8 T cell repertoires and HIV-1 epitope variants. The table came from immunoSEQ multiplex PCR; TCRdb's copy has only in-frame clones and leaves some out. The sample has 90,000 or so clones; 60% to 80% are singletons. The sequenced sample was uncultured baseline CD8+ T cells from peripheral blood mononuclear cells (PBMCs). These receptors all stem from a male donor with HIV.

The chain recombines TRBV30 with TRBJ2-7; tentative D call: TRBD1 (7 bases). V lost 0 bases and J lost 4, with 10 bases in between. CDR1 is GTSNPN and CDR2 is SVGIG in the germline V gene (reference sequence). This CDR3 contains 13 residues. The CDR3 DNA sequence: TGTGCCTGGAGTGTGGCAGGGGGGTACGAGCAGTACTTC. Translated: CAWSVAGGYEQYF. The complete variable domain, with remaining parts taken from reference TRBV30 and TRBJ2-7, reads SQTIHQWPATLVQPVGSPLSLECTVEGTSNPNLYWYRQAAGRGLQLLFYSVGIGQISSEVPQNLSASRPQDRQFILSSKKLLLSDSGFYLCAWSVAGGYEQYFGPGTRLTVT.

This sequence joins TRBV11-1 and TRBJ2-6, with unresolved D. V was trimmed by 5 bases and J by 0 bases, leaving 8 bases between them. Germline V CDR1 and CDR2: SGHAT, FQDESV (reference sequence). This CDR3 is built from 15 residues. CDR3 in amino acids: CASSPQFSGANVLTF. The CDR3, as DNA: TGTGCCAGCAGCCCCCAATTCTCTGGGGCCAACGTCCTGACTTTC. The full variable domain, rest sourced from reference TRBV11-1 and TRBJ2-6, is EAEVAQSPRYKITEKSQAVAFWCDPISGHATLYWYRQILGQGPELLVQFQDESVVDDSQLPKDRFSAERLKGVDSTLKIQPAELGDSAMYLCASSPQFSGANVLTFGAGSRLTVL.

This clone has a handful of counts. This chain links TRBV5-1 with TRBJ1-3; 7 bases are shared with TRBD1. Looked up from germline, CDR1 is SGHRS and CDR2 is YFSETQ. The CDR3 runs to 15 residues. Trimming at V came to 4 bases and at J to 0 bases, leaving 4 bases not matched to a gene. DNA of the CDR3: TGCGCCAGCAGCGGGGACAGCTTCTCTGGAAACACCATATATTTT. Its translation is CASSGDSFSGNTIYF.

The CDR3 loop reads CASSLAGGSLSEQYF. The DNA for the CDR3 is TGTGCCAGCAGCTTAGCGGGGGGCAGTCTCAGCGAGCAGTACTTC. The chain has TRBV7-2 and TRBJ2-7, with D tentatively TRBD1 or TRBD2 (6 bases each). The germline CDR1 and CDR2 sequences are SGHTA and FQGNSA. V was shortened by 0 bases and J by 6 bases, with 15 bases between the two germline ends. The CDR3 is made up of 15 amino acids.

Concerning this clone: Other DNA sequences from this sample encode an identical CDR3 as well. This rearrangement joins TRBV18 to TRBJ2-7; possible D gene TRBD1, 6 bases. V lost 4 bases to trimming and J lost 5 bases, with 6 bases between them. Germline V CDR1 and CDR2: KGHSH, LQKENI. The CDR3 loop spans 11 amino acids. CDR3 coding DNA: TGTGCCAGCTCACAGGGGGACGAGCAGTACTTC. Its protein product is CASSQGDEQYF.

To note about this clone: Germline and junction disagree at one end, which may indicate a read error. The chain carries TRBV6-5 and TRBJ2-2, with 7 bases that match TRBD1. CDR1 and CDR2 from the germline V gene are MNHEY and SVGAGI. The CDR3 has 14 residues. The CDR3 loop reads CASTRTGNTGELFF. CDR3 sequence (DNA): TGTGCTAGCACTCGGACAGGGAACACCGGGGAGCTGTTTTTT.

This clone was counted a single time. The chain is built from TRBV27 and TRBJ2-7, with D uncertain. V lost 2 bases, J lost 5 bases, and 19 bases lay in between. From germline, CDR1 is MNHEY and CDR2 SMNVEV (reference sequence). This CDR3 region has 16 residues. Here the CDR3 reads CASSLQPVGPVDEQYF. The CDR3, as DNA: TGTGCCAGCAGTTTACAGCCCGTGGGTCCAGTGGACGAGCAGTACTTC.

The chain joins TRBV29-1 to TRBJ2-5; D is ambiguous. CDR3 length: 13 residues. The germline V gene has CDR1 SQVTM and CDR2 ANQGSEA. Trimming removed 6 bases at V and 4 bases at J, with 15 bases between. CDR3 bases: TGCAGCGTCGAGACAAGGCAGCGAGAGACCCAGTACTTC. Translating gives CSVETRQRETQYF. Full variable domain (remainder filled in from reference TRBV29-1 and TRBJ2-5): SAVISQKPSRDICQRGTSLTIQCQVDSQVTMMFWYRQQPGQSLTLIATANQGSEATYESGFVIDKFPISRPNLTFSTLTVSNMSPEDSSIYLCSVETRQRETQYFGPGTRLLVL.

The chain joins TRBV10-3 to TRBJ1-1, with unresolved D. Trimming stripped 4 bases from V and 0 bases from J, with 6 bases between. From germline, CDR1 is ENHRY and CDR2 SYGVKD. The CDR3 contains 13 residues. Written as DNA, the CDR3 is TGTGCCATCAGTGGGCCTATGAACACTGAAGCTTTCTTT. Protein: CAISGPMNTEAFF.

The chain joins TRBV7-8 to TRBJ2-1, with D unclear. In germline, CDR1 is SGHVS, CDR2 FQNEAQ. This CDR3 has 14 amino acids. Trimming pared 0 bases from V and 6 bases from J, leaving 9 bases between. The CDR3 sequence is CASSLARSTNEQFF. CDR3 in DNA: TGTGCCAGCAGCTTAGCCCGGAGTACCAATGAGCAGTTCTTC. The complete variable domain, with remaining parts taken from reference TRBV7-8 and TRBJ2-1, reads GAGVSQSPRYKVAKRGQDVALRCDPISGHVSLFWYQQALGQGPEFLTYFQNEAQLDKSGLPSDRFFAERPEGSVSTLKIQRTQQEDSAVYLCASSLARSTNEQFFGPGTRLTVL.

This chain connects TRBV5-6 to TRBJ2-2, with 11 nucleotides matching TRBD1. The V gene end was trimmed by 0 bases and the J gene end by 7 bases; junction bases not matched to a gene: 5. CDR3 length equals 16 residues. The germline CDR1 and CDR2 sequences are SGHDT and YYEEEE. The CDR3 is CASSLAGQGASGELFF. CDR3 nucleotide sequence: TGTGCCAGCAGCTTGGCAGGACAGGGGGCGAGCGGGGAGCTGTTTTTT.